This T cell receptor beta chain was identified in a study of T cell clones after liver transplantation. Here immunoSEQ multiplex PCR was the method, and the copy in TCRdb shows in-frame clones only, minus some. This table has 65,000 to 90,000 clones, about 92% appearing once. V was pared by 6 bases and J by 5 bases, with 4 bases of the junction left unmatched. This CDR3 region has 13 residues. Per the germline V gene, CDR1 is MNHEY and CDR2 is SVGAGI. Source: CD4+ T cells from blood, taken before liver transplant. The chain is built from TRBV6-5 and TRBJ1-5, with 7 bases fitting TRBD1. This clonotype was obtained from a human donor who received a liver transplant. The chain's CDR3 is CASSMTGHQPQHF. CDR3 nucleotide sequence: TGTGCCAGCAGCATGACAGGGCATCAGCCCCAGCATTTT.